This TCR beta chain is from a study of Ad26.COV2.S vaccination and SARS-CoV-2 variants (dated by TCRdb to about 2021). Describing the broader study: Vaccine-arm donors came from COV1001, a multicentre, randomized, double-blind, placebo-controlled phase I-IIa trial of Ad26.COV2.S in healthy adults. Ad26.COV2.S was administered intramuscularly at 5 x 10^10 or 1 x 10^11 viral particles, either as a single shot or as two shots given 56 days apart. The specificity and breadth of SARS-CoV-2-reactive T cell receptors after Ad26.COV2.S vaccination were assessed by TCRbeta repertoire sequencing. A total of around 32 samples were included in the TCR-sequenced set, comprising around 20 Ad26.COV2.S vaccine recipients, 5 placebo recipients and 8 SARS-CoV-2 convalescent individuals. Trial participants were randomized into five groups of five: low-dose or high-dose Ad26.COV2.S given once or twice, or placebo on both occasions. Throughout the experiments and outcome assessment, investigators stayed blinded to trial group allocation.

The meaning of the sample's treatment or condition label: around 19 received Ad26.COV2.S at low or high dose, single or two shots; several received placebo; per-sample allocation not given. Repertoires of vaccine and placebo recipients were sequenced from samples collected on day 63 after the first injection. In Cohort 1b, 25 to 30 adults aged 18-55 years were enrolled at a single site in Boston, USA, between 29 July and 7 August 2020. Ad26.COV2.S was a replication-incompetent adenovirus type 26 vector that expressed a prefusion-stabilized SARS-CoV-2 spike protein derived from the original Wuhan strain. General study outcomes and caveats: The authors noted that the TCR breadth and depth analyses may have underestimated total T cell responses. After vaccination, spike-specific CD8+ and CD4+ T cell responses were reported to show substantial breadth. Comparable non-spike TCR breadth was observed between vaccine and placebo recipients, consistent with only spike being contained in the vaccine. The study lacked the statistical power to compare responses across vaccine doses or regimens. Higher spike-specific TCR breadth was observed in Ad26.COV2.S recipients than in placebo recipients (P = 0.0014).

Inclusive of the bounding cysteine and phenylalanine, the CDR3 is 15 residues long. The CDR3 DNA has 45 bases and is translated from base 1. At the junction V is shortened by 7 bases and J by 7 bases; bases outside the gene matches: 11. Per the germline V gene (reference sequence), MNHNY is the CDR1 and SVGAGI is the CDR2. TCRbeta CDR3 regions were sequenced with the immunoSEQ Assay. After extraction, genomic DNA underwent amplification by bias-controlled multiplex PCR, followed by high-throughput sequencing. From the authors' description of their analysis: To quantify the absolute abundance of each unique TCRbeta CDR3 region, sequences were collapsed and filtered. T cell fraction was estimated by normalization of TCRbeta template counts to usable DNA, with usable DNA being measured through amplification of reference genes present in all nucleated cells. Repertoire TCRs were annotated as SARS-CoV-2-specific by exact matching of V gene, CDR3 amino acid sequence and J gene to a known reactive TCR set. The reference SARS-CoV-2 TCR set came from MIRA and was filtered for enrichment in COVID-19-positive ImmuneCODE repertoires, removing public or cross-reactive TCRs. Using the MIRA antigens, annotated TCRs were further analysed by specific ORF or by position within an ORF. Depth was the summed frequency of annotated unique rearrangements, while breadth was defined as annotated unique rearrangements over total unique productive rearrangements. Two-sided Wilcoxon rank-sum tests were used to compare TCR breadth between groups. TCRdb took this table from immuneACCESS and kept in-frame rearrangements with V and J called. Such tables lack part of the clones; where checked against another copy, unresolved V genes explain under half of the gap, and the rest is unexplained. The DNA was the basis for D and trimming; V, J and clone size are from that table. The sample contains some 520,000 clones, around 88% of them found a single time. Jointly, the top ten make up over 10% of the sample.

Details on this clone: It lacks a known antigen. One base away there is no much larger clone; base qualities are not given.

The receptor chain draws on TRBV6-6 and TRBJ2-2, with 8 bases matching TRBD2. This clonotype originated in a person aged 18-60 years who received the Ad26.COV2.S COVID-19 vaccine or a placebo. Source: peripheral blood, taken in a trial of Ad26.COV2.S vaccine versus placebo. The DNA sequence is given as TGTGCCAGCACCCCGGGGGGGCTCCCATTCGGGGAGCTGTTTTTT. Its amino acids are CASTPGGLPFGELFF.